Listed here are 5 T cell receptor beta chains from one sample, sequenced in a study of T-cell memory formation after mild COVID-19. TCRdb reprocessed the 5' RACE reads with MiXCR, giving one entry per CDR3 protein. The data hold hundreds of thousands of distinct CDR3 sequences, with about 16% observed a single time. The sequenced material came from PBMCs or a T cell subset sorted from them (not recorded which). Source of these receptors: a man younger than 30 who had mild COVID-19 (a few samples of this study predate the infection). Cell type and time point are not known.

V usage is TRBV19 and J usage is TRBJ2-7, with no clear D. Germline V gives CDR1 LNHDA, CDR2 SQIVND (reference sequence). The CDR3 sequence is 14 residues long. V was cut by 1 base and J by 0 bases, with 7 bases left in between. CDR3 coding DNA: TGTGCCAGTAGTATAGGGTCCCTCTCCTACGAGCAGTACTTC. It translates to CASSIGSLSYEQYF. The whole variable domain, filled in from reference TRBV19 and TRBJ2-7, reads DGGITQSPKYLFRKEGQNVTLSCEQNLNHDAMYWYRQDPGQGLRLIYYSQIVNDFQKGDIAEGYSVSREKKESFPLTVTSAQKNPTAFYLCASSIGSLSYEQYFGPGTRLTVT.

This clonotype has a handful of counts. The CDR3: CSSEGLMNTEAFF. CDR3 sequence (DNA): TGCAGCTCGGAGGGGCTCATGAACACTGAAGCTTTCTTT. This chain joins TRBV20-1 and TRBJ1-1; TRBD1 is a possible D gene (5 bases). The CDR3 is made up of 13 amino acids. Germline V gene data show CDR1 as DFQATT and CDR2 as SNEGSKA (reference sequence).

This clonotype occurred a few times. The chain has TRBV4-1 and TRBJ1-2; TRBD1 matches 7 bases. The J segment lost 8 bases and the V segment lost 0 bases, leaving 6 bases of the junction unmatched. Per germline, CDR1 MGHRA and CDR2 YSYEKL. This CDR3 spans 14 amino acids. CDR3: CASSQDFAGGGYTF. For the CDR3, the DNA is TGCGCCAGCAGCCAAGATTTCGCAGGGGGAGGCTACACCTTC.

The chain is built from TRBV5-1 and TRBJ1-1; the D is unclear. Trimming shortened V by 2 bases and J by 1 base, and 15 bases separated the two germline ends. This CDR3 has 16 amino acids. CDR1 is SGHRS and CDR2 is YFSETQ in the germline V gene. The CDR3 bases are TGCGCCAGCAGCTTATCTTTGGGAGGTGGGAACACTGAAGCTTTCTTT. Its protein product is CASSLSLGGGNTEAFF.

V usage is TRBV4-2 and J usage is TRBJ1-1; a possible D gene is TRBD1 (6 bases). The V and J ends lost 4 bases and 0 bases respectively, with 15 bases between them. CDR1 and CDR2 from the germline V gene are LGHNA and YNFKEQ. This CDR3 region has 16 residues. CDR3 in amino acids: CASSPRWTVLNTEAFF. Here the CDR3 DNA reads TGTGCCAGCAGCCCTCGTTGGACAGTATTGAACACTGAAGCTTTCTTT.